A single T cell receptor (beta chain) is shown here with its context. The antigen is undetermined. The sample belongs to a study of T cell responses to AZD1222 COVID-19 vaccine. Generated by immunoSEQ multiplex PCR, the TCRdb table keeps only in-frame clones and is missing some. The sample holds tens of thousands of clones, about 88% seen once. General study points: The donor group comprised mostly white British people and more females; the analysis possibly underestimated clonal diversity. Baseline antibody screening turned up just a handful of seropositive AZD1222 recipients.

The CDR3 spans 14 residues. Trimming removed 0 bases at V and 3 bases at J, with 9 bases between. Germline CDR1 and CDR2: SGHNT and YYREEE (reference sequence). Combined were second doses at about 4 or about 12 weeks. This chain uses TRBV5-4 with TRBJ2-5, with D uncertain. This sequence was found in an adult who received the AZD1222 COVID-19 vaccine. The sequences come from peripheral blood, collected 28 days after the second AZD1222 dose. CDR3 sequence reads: CASSLDRREETQYF. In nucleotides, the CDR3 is TGTGCCAGCAGCTTGGATCGACGGGAAGAGACCCAGTACTTC.